These 10 T cell receptor beta chains share one sample of origin, sequenced in a study of T cells in Graves' hyperthyroidism and ophthalmopathy. RNA transcripts served as the template for amplifying TCR beta CDR3 regions. An initial round of RT-PCR targeting the TCR CDR3 relied on the HTBI primer set. TCRdb reanalysed the multiplex PCR reads using MiXCR and keeps one entry per CDR3 protein. The sample records more than 450,000 distinct CDR3 sequences, roughly 21% being singletons. The source material was blood. Every receptor here comes from a man in his forties with Graves' ophthalmopathy.

This sequence joins TRBV6-9 and TRBJ2-1; the D is unclear. The CDR3 is 16 amino acids. V lost 3 bases to trimming and J lost 0 bases, with 12 bases between them. Germline CDR1 and CDR2: MNHGY and SVAAGI. CDR3 protein: CASSYGTEPSYNEQFF. The DNA for the CDR3 is TGTGCCAGCAGTTACGGTACGGAACCCTCCTACAATGAGCAGTTCTTC.

This clonotype was observed many times. CDR3 bases: TGTGCCAGCAGCCCCGCTCGGGAGTATTTGAATGAGCAGTTCTTC. Protein: CASSPAREYLNEQFF. J is TRBJ2-1 and V is TRBV11-2, with TRBD2 as a possible D gene (6 bases). Trimming took off 5 bases at V and 7 bases at J, with 18 bases between the two ends. This CDR3 has 15 residues. Germline V gene lookup returns CDR1 SGHAT and CDR2 FQNNGV.

The CDR3 protein is CSAIIANYGYTF. CDR3 bases: TGCAGTGCTATAATAGCTAACTATGGCTACACCTTC. The rearrangement uses TRBV20-1 and TRBJ1-2; D is ambiguous. This CDR3 has 12 residues. The germline V gene encodes CDR1 DFQATT and CDR2 SNEGSKA (reference sequence). V was pared by 4 bases and J by 0 bases, with 6 bases between.

The J gene is TRBJ2-1, the V gene TRBV5-4; D not certain. In germline, CDR1 is SGHNT, CDR2 YYREEE (reference sequence). V dropped 2 bases and J dropped 7 bases, with 7 bases sitting between them. The CDR3 loop spans 12 amino acids. CDR3 protein: CASSFRANEQFF. DNA of the CDR3: TGTGCCAGCAGCTTTCGGGCGAATGAGCAGTTCTTC. Together with reference TRBV5-4 and TRBJ2-1, the CDR3 gives the full variable domain: ETGVTQSPTHLIKTRGQQVTLRCSSQSGHNTVSWYQQALGQGPQFIFQYYREEENGRGNFPPRFSGLQFPNYSSELNVNALELDDSALYLCASSFRANEQFFGPGTRLTVL.

The chain employs TRBV20-1 and TRBJ1-1; possible D gene TRBD1, 6 bases. V was cut by 7 bases and J by 10 bases, with 19 bases left in between. CDR3 length: 12 residues. CDR1 and CDR2 (germline): DFQATT, SNEGSKA (reference sequence). This CDR3 is CSEMVGGQVAFF. The CDR3 nucleotides are TGCAGTGAAATGGTGGGGGGGCAGGTAGCTTTCTTT.

The V gene is TRBV7-8, the J gene TRBJ1-2, with TRBD1 matching 8 bases. Per germline, CDR1 SGHVS and CDR2 FQNEAQ. The junction had 10 bases not matched to a gene; V was cut back by 0 bases and J by 7 bases. The CDR3 covers 16 residues. The CDR3 nucleotides read TGTGCCAGCAGCTTAGCCAAGACAGGGGACCCCTCTGGCTACACCTTC. This gives the protein CASSLAKTGDPSGYTF. Supplemented by reference TRBV7-8 and TRBJ1-2, the full variable domain reads GAGVSQSPRYKVAKRGQDVALRCDPISGHVSLFWYQQALGQGPEFLTYFQNEAQLDKSGLPSDRFFAERPEGSVSTLKIQRTQQEDSAVYLCASSLAKTGDPSGYTFGSGTRLTVV.

In its sample, this clonotype was seen a few times. This may come from a read error, since a much larger clone is one base off. The V and J genes are TRBV2 and TRBJ1-1; no clear D. Germline V gene lookup returns CDR1 SNHLY and CDR2 FYNNEI. CDR3 length: 13 amino acids. Here the CDR3 reads CASMENLNTGAFF. In DNA form, the CDR3 reads TGTGCCAGCATGGAGAATCTGAACACTGGAGCTTTCTTT.

This clonotype was picked up many times. V gene TRBV6-5 combines with J gene TRBJ2-7; 9 bases fit TRBD1. There are 15 residues in the CDR3. The germline CDR1 and CDR2 sequences are MNHEY and SVGAGI. With 2 bases clipped from V and 4 bases from J, the junction kept 6 bases outside the gene matches. For the CDR3, the DNA is TGTGCCAGCAGTTACGTCGGGACAGGGAAATACGAGCAGTACTTC. This codes for CASSYVGTGKYEQYF.

The rearrangement joins TRBV24-1 to TRBJ2-5; a possible D gene is TRBD2 (6 bases). The germline CDR1 and CDR2 sequences are KGHDR and SFDVKD. The V gene lost 5 bases and the J gene lost 4 bases, with 10 bases spanning the gap. CDR3 length: 13 amino acids. The CDR3 region is CATSAGSAETQYF. CDR3 nucleotides: TGTGCCACCAGTGCCGGGAGCGCAGAGACCCAGTACTTC.

The chain employs TRBV27 and TRBJ1-2; 7 nucleotides align to TRBD1. With 0 bases clipped from V and 3 bases from J, the junction kept 16 bases outside the gene matches. Germline CDR1 reads MNHEY; CDR2 reads SMNVEV (reference sequence). The CDR3 has 19 amino acids. The CDR3 bases are TGTGCCAGCAGTTTATCCGGGTCGGTTATAGGGGGCAAGGACTATGGCTACACCTTC. Its protein product is CASSLSGSVIGGKDYGYTF.